The 26 T cell receptor beta chains below were found in one sample sequenced in a study of shared clonotypes between healthy human individuals. Data came from immunoSEQ multiplex PCR; TCRdb stores just in-frame clones and leaves some out. The sample lists about 1.9 million clones, around 93% occurring once. CD45RO-negative CD8 cells positively selected for CCR7 made up the naive population, which excluded terminally differentiated effector memory CD45RA+ cells. Sequences were obtained from naive CD8+ T cells from PBMCs. The source is a man younger than 35 in good health. Some clones in this sample may be carry-over from other donors' samples.

Details on this clone: The sample contains more than one DNA sequence encoding this CDR3. The gene calls are TRBV27 and TRBJ2-7; D perhaps matches TRBD1 (5 bases). The CDR3 runs to 13 residues. Germline CDR1 is MNHEY and CDR2 is SMNVEV (reference sequence). V lost 2 bases, J lost 2 bases, and 7 bases lay in between. The CDR3 DNA reads TGTGCCAGCAGTTTAATAGGGGCCTACGAGCAGTACTTC. It translates to CASSLIGAYEQYF.

The V and J genes are TRBV6-5 and TRBJ2-1; D ambiguous. V was trimmed by 6 bases and J by 0 bases, leaving 12 bases between them. Looked up from germline, CDR1 is MNHEY and CDR2 is SVGAGI. The CDR3 consists of 15 residues. CDR3 in DNA: TGTGCCAGCAGGCAGGACGGTCTCTCCTACAATGAGCAGTTCTTC. Its translation: CASRQDGLSYNEQFF.

The V call is TRBV7-9, the J call TRBJ1-3; D ambiguous. Looked up from germline, CDR1 is SEHNR and CDR2 is FQNEAQ (reference sequence). CDR3 length: 11 amino acids. V lost 7 bases to trimming and J lost 4 bases, with 5 bases between them. In DNA form, the CDR3 reads TGTGCCAGCACCCCCGGAAACACCATATATTTT. It specifies CASTPGNTIYF.

This CDR3 is CASSPLAGAEQYF. The CDR3 DNA follows: TGTGCCAGCAGTCCTCTAGCGGGGGCCGAGCAGTACTTC. V is TRBV27 and J is TRBJ2-7; TRBD2 matches at 10 bases. The V gene end was trimmed by 5 bases and the J gene end by 6 bases; junction bases not matched to a gene: 4. Germline-derived CDR1 and CDR2 are MNHEY and SMNVEV (reference sequence). The CDR3 consists of 13 residues.

The rearrangement uses TRBV7-9 and TRBJ2-3; D gene ambiguous. The ends were cut back, 5 bases at V and 1 base at J, with 4 bases in the middle. Germline lookup yields CDR1 SEHNR and CDR2 FQNEAQ (reference sequence). The CDR3 spans 12 residues. The CDR3, as DNA: TGTGCCAGCAGCAAGCGCACAGATACGCAGTATTTT. Protein product: CASSKRTDTQYF.

This chain uses TRBV6-5 with TRBJ2-3; D remains ambiguous. V lost 0 bases to trimming and J lost 6 bases, with 7 bases between them. The CDR3 runs to 13 residues. Germline V lookup: CDR1 MNHEY, CDR2 SVGAGI. Here the CDR3 reads CASSYSIWDTQYF. Written as DNA, the CDR3 is TGTGCCAGCAGTTACTCGATATGGGATACGCAGTATTTT.

This sequence joins TRBV4-1 and TRBJ2-3; 10 bases are a match to TRBD2. J lost 3 bases, V lost 3 bases, and 6 bases had no gene match. There are 16 residues in the CDR3. The germline gives CDR1 MGHRA, CDR2 YSYEKL. The CDR3 loop is CASSQGDSGRTDTQYF. The CDR3 DNA reads TGCGCCAGCAGCCAGGGGGATAGCGGGAGGACAGATACGCAGTATTTT.

This chain links TRBV9 with TRBJ2-7, with a tentative D call TRBD1 (7 bases). The CDR3 is 15 amino acids. V was cut by 4 bases and J by 5 bases, with 19 bases left in between. CDR1 is SGDLS, CDR2 YYNGEE, per germline. The CDR3 here is CASSRTRGGTDEQYF. CDR3 in DNA: TGTGCCAGCAGCCGGACCCGAGGAGGGACAGACGAGCAGTACTTC.

This clone appeared a single time. The chain carries TRBV7-8 and TRBJ1-5; unclear D gene. V lost 2 bases, J lost 2 bases, and 7 bases lay in between. The CDR3 covers 14 residues. Germline lookup yields CDR1 SGHVS and CDR2 FQNEAQ. The CDR3 DNA reads as TGTGCCAGCAGCTTAATGAAGGGCAATCAGCCCCAGCATTTT. Its translation: CASSLMKGNQPQHF.

The sample holds one count of this clone. In the same sample, other DNA sequences code for this CDR3. The chain carries TRBV7-2 and TRBJ2-7; 8 nucleotides align to TRBD2. Per the germline V gene, CDR1 is SGHTA and CDR2 is FQGNSA. The junction had 4 bases not matched to a gene; V was cut back by 1 base and J by 2 bases. The CDR3 contains 15 residues. The CDR3, as DNA: TGTGCCAGCAGCTTAGTGGCGGGAGGACCCTACGAGCAGTACTTC. Translated, it gives CASSLVAGGPYEQYF. The full variable domain, in which reference TRBV7-2 and TRBJ2-7 provide the parts outside the CDR3, is GAGVSQSPSNKVTEKGKDVELRCDPISGHTALYWYRQSLGQGLEFLIYFQGNSAPDKSGLPSDRFSAERTGGSVSTLTIQRTQQEDSAVYLCASSLVAGGPYEQYFGPGTRLTVT.

Concerning this clone itself: In the same sample, other DNA sequences code for this CDR3. This chain joins TRBV28 and TRBJ2-7, with 11 positions matching TRBD2. CDR1 and CDR2 (germline): MDHEN, SYDVKM. The CDR3 extends over 15 amino acids. V lost 6 bases to trimming and J lost 0 bases; unmatched junction nucleotides: 4. CDR3: CASSSGTSGSYEQYF. The CDR3 bases are TGTGCCAGCAGCTCCGGGACTAGCGGCTCCTACGAGCAGTACTTC.

The chain carries TRBV6-4 and TRBJ1-5; 7 bases match TRBD1. V shed 2 bases and J 9 bases; nucleotides not matched to a gene: 13. This CDR3 spans 16 amino acids. Per germline, CDR1 MRHNA and CDR2 SNTAGT. CDR3 sequence (DNA): TGTGCCAGCAGTGACGCGTACCCGACAGGGTCGGGGCCCCAGCATTTT. It specifies CASSDAYPTGSGPQHF.

The rearrangement joins TRBV28 to TRBJ1-1; possibly TRBD1 for D (5 bases). V was trimmed by 3 bases and J by 4 bases, leaving 9 bases between them. This CDR3 contains 13 residues. The germline gives CDR1 MDHEN, CDR2 SYDVKM. The CDR3: CASSLPGPTEAFF. In DNA, the CDR3 is TGTGCCAGCAGTTTGCCAGGGCCCACTGAAGCTTTCTTT.

This sequence joins TRBV7-7 and TRBJ2-7, with a tentative D call TRBD2 (5 bases). The V and J ends lost 1 base and 0 bases respectively, with 13 bases between them. Germline V gives CDR1 SSHAT, CDR2 FNYEAQ (reference sequence). This CDR3 region has 16 residues. The CDR3: CASSLEPSAGSYEQYF. CDR3 coding DNA: TGTGCCAGCAGCTTAGAGCCTTCCGCGGGCTCCTACGAGCAGTACTTC.

V and J are TRBV7-9 and TRBJ1-3, with D unclear. The germline V gene encodes CDR1 SEHNR and CDR2 FQNEAQ (reference sequence). The CDR3 extends over 16 amino acids. V lost 4 bases, J lost 0 bases, and 13 bases lay in between. The CDR3 bases are TGTGCCAGCAGCTCGAAAAAAGGGATCTCTGGAAACACCATATATTTT. As protein: CASSSKKGISGNTIYF.

The chain recombines TRBV9 with TRBJ2-7, with TRBD1 identical over 8 bases. Germline V gives CDR1 SGDLS, CDR2 YYNGEE. With V trimmed by 2 bases and J by 7 bases, 5 bases remained unmatched. The length of the CDR3 is 13 residues. CDR3 in amino acids: CASSVRTGSEQYF. CDR3 sequence (DNA): TGTGCCAGCAGCGTTCGGACAGGGTCGGAGCAGTACTTC.

The rearrangement uses TRBV7-9 and TRBJ2-7; 9 bases match TRBD1. This CDR3 is 13 amino acids long. Germline CDR1 reads SEHNR; CDR2 reads FQNEAQ (reference sequence). Losses at the gene ends were 7 bases for V and 7 bases for J; bases not matched to a gene: 8. The DNA of the CDR3 is TGTGCCAGCACCCTCCCGACAGGGGGAGAGCAGTACTTC. Translated: CASTLPTGGEQYF.

J is TRBJ1-1 and V is TRBV6-5, with D unclear. The ends were cut back, 0 bases at V and 4 bases at J, with 9 bases in the middle. Germline V lookup: CDR1 MNHEY, CDR2 SVGAGI. The CDR3 is 14 residues long. CDR3 sequence: CASSYSGKGTEAFF. For the CDR3, the DNA is TGTGCCAGCAGTTACTCAGGGAAGGGCACTGAAGCTTTCTTT.

The chain employs TRBV7-6 and TRBJ2-7, with 11 nucleotides matching TRBD1. The CDR3 is made up of 13 amino acids. Germline values: CDR1 SGHVS, CDR2 FNYEAQ. With V trimmed by 5 bases and J by 6 bases, 3 bases remained unmatched. CDR3 nucleotide sequence: TGTGCCAGCAGCGTGGGACAGGGGGTCGAGCAGTACTTC. Its translation is CASSVGQGVEQYF.

On this clone itself: Other DNA variants within this sample encode the same CDR3. The chain couples TRBV30 to TRBJ2-5; D gene uncertain. The tail of the sequence fits TRBJ2-7 better, so the J call may be wrong. Per germline, CDR1 GTSNPN and CDR2 SVGIG (reference sequence). There are 13 residues in the CDR3. This CDR3 reads CAWSVGGSYEQYF. CDR3 DNA: TGTGCCTGGAGTGTGGGTGGTTCCTACGAGCAGTACTTC.

V is TRBV2 and J is TRBJ2-7; 7 positions match TRBD2. Unmatched junction bases numbered 9, after V lost 3 bases and J lost 7 bases. Germline V CDR1 and CDR2: SNHLY, FYNNEI. The CDR3 covers 14 residues. Written as DNA, the CDR3 is TGTGCCAGCAGTGAGATCTTGCGGGAGACGGAGCAGTACTTC. As protein: CASSEILRETEQYF.

About this clone itself: Other DNA sequences in the same sample also yield this CDR3. V usage is TRBV4-1 and J usage is TRBJ1-5; D call uncertain. Between the trimmed V and J ends, which lost 1 base and 5 bases, there was a span of 6 bases. The CDR3 is 13 residues long. Germline V lookup: CDR1 MGHRA, CDR2 YSYEKL. The chain's CDR3 is CASSQGRDQPQHF. Here the CDR3 DNA reads TGCGCCAGCAGCCAAGGGCGGGATCAGCCCCAGCATTTT.

A remark on this clone: This CDR3 is also generated by other DNA sequences in the sample. V gene TRBV27 combines with J gene TRBJ2-7, with D possibly TRBD1 on 5 matching bases. This CDR3 is 13 amino acids long. V was clipped by 2 bases and J by 3 bases, with 8 bases between them. From germline, CDR1 is MNHEY and CDR2 SMNVEV (reference sequence). CDR3 amino acids: CASSLRQGYEQYF. In DNA, the CDR3 is TGTGCCAGCAGTTTAAGGCAGGGCTACGAGCAGTACTTC.

The chain has TRBV28 and TRBJ2-7, with a tentative D call TRBD1 (6 bases). The CDR3 totals 15 residues. V lost 3 bases and J 4 bases, leaving 16 bases between the germline ends. Germline V gene lookup returns CDR1 MDHEN and CDR2 SYDVKM. The CDR3 here is CASSFRDRTAYEQYF. CDR3 nucleotide sequence: TGTGCCAGCAGTTTCCGCGACCGGACAGCTTACGAGCAGTACTTC.

The chain uses TRBV29-1 and TRBJ2-1; TRBD1 aligns across 7 bases. The CDR3 totals 14 residues. The V gene end was trimmed by 3 bases and the J gene end by 1 base; junction bases not matched to a gene: 3. Looked up from germline, CDR1 is SQVTM and CDR2 is ANQGSEA. In DNA, the CDR3 is TGCAGCGTTGATGCCAGGGGGTCCTACAATGAGCAGTTCTTC. Protein: CSVDARGSYNEQFF.

This clone was seen a single time. The chain carries TRBV6-5 and TRBJ1-2; 7 nucleotides line up with TRBD1. The CDR3 totals 14 residues. CDR1 MNHEY and CDR2 SVGAGI come from the germline V gene. The V segment lost 0 bases and the J segment 6 bases; nucleotides outside the gene matches: 4. DNA of the CDR3: TGTGCCAGCAGTTACTCGCGGCAGGGGGATGGCTACACCTTC. Translated, it gives CASSYSRQGDGYTF.